The 22 T cell receptor beta chains presented below share a single source sample, sequenced in a study of T cells in Graves' hyperthyroidism and ophthalmopathy. RNA transcripts served as the template for amplifying TCR beta CDR3 regions. A set of HTBI primers served as the primers for a first-round RT-PCR of the TCR CDR3. TCRdb used MiXCR to reprocess the multiplex PCR reads, holding one entry per CDR3 protein. The sample consists of 300,000 to 500,000 distinct CDR3 sequences, around an eighth of them appearing once. The specimen was blood. The origin of the receptors is a man in his fifties or sixties with Graves' ophthalmopathy.

This clonotype came up many times. The CDR3 spells CASSHRDTGFKSEAFF. In nucleotides, the CDR3 is TGTGCCAGCAGCCACCGGGACACCGGATTTAAATCTGAAGCTTTCTTT. The J gene is TRBJ1-1, the V gene TRBV7-9; possibly TRBD1 for D (6 bases). Trimming stripped 5 bases from V and 6 bases from J, with 22 bases between. The CDR3 is 16 residues long. Germline assignment: CDR1 SEHNR and CDR2 FQNEAQ (reference sequence).

CDR3 sequence: CASSSDPTYNEQFF. CDR3 DNA sequence: TGTGCCAGCAGCTCTGACCCAACCTACAATGAGCAGTTCTTC. The gene calls are TRBV5-8 and TRBJ2-1, with D hard to call. This CDR3 spans 14 amino acids. The germline CDR1 and CDR2 sequences are SGHTS and YDEGEE. The germline V and J ends were trimmed by 3 bases and 2 bases, with 9 bases remaining between them.

This chain links TRBV7-2 with TRBJ2-5; 12 nucleotides align to TRBD2. The germline V gene has CDR1 SGHTA and CDR2 FQGNSA. V gave up 5 bases and J gave up 3 bases; unmatched junction bases: 10. The CDR3 is made up of 17 amino acids. The CDR3: CASSLRVGLAGKETQYF. In DNA form, the CDR3 reads TGTGCCAGCAGCCTCCGAGTCGGACTAGCGGGGAAAGAGACCCAGTACTTC.

This clonotype was recorded many times. The chain couples TRBV3-1 to TRBJ1-1; D unresolved. The CDR3 spans 13 residues. V was trimmed by 1 base and J by 7 bases, leaving 10 bases between them. CDR1 is LGHDT, CDR2 YNNKEL, per germline (reference sequence). CDR3 DNA sequence: TGTGCCAGCAGCCAAGCGTCCGGGCATGAAGCTTTCTTT. This translates into CASSQASGHEAFF.

The rearrangement joins TRBV3-1 to TRBJ1-5, with D uncertain. V lost 1 base, J lost 7 bases, and 11 bases lay in between. Germline CDR1 is LGHDT and CDR2 is YNNKEL (reference sequence). CDR3 length equals 14 residues. The CDR3 region is CASSQAPPGQPQHF. CDR3 in DNA: TGTGCCAGCAGCCAAGCTCCCCCGGGGCAGCCCCAGCATTTT.

A remark on this clonotype: A much larger clone lies one base from this, so it may be a read error. The V and J genes are TRBV10-3 and TRBJ2-5; the D gene is possibly TRBD1 (6 bases). The CDR3 contains 13 residues. Germline V lookup: CDR1 ENHRY, CDR2 SYGVKD. The CDR3 is CAISPGDVKTRYF. CDR3 DNA: TGTGCCATCAGTCCAGGGGATGTGAAGACCCGGTACTTC.

This clonotype was seen many times. V is TRBV5-1 and J is TRBJ1-5; no firm D call. This CDR3 is built from 15 residues. Deletions cut 3 bases from V and 0 bases from J, with 10 bases between. The V gene's germline CDR1 is SGHRS and CDR2 YFSETQ. The CDR3, as DNA: TGCGCCAGCAGCTCGAACGGAGATAGCAATCAGCCCCAGCATTTT. This sequence encodes CASSSNGDSNQPQHF. Full variable domain (missing parts from reference TRBV5-1 and TRBJ1-5): KAGVTQTPRYLIKTRGQQVTLSCSPISGHRSVSWYQQTPGQGLQFLFEYFSETQRNKGNFPGRFSGRQFSNSRSEMNVSTLELGDSALYLCASSSNGDSNQPQHFGDGTRLSIL.

V usage is TRBV7-9 and J usage is TRBJ2-5; D perhaps matches TRBD1 (7 bases). Trimming removed 1 base at V and 5 bases at J, with 14 bases between. The CDR3 consists of 15 residues. Germline V gene sequence: CDR1 SEHNR, CDR2 FQNEAQ (reference sequence). CDR3 sequence (DNA): TGTGCCAGCAGCTTAGGGCAGGGGGGACACGAGACCCAGTACTTC. This translates into CASSLGQGGHETQYF.

This clonotype has a count of ten or more. The chain recombines TRBV18 with TRBJ1-2, with no clear D. The CDR3 extends over 13 amino acids. V was shortened by 4 bases and J by 1 base, with 7 bases between the two germline ends. Germline loops: CDR1 KGHSH, CDR2 LQKENI. In DNA, the CDR3 is TGTGCCAGCTCACAGGGCTTTAACTATGGCTACACCTTC. Its protein is CASSQGFNYGYTF.

This clonotype was recorded at least ten times. The chain links TRBV27 to TRBJ1-2; TRBD1 aligns across 7 bases. This CDR3 comprises 13 residues. Germline V gene lookup returns CDR1 MNHEY and CDR2 SMNVEV (reference sequence). J was trimmed by 5 bases and V by 8 bases; bases with no gene match: 8. The CDR3 spells CASGSGQPYGYTF. CDR3 bases: TGTGCCAGCGGATCGGGACAGCCTTATGGCTACACCTTC.

This clonotype was seen many times. V usage is TRBV6-1 and J usage is TRBJ2-7, with no clear D. Germline CDR1 is MNHNS and CDR2 is SASEGT. V was clipped by 4 bases and J by 6 bases, with 10 bases between them. The CDR3 sequence is 12 residues long. CDR3 in DNA: TGTGCCAGCAGTGTCCCCGACCTCGAGCAGTACTTC. Amino acid sequence: CASSVPDLEQYF.

This clonotype was seen repeatedly, ten times or more. Germline and junction disagree at one end, which may indicate a read error. The genes are TRBV2 and TRBJ2-2, with 7 bases matching TRBD2. Germline V gene sequence: CDR1 SNHLY, CDR2 FYNNEI. The CDR3 runs to 15 residues. CDR3 loop: CASREGLGDTGELFF. The CDR3 bases are TGTGCCAGCAGGGAAGGACTAGGGGACACCGGGGAGCTGTTTTTT.

This clonotype was seen at least ten times. V usage is TRBV30 and J usage is TRBJ2-7, with TRBD1 matching over 12 bases. V shed 5 bases and J 7 bases; nucleotides not matched to a gene: 9. The CDR3 is 14 amino acids. CDR1 is GTSNPN, CDR2 SVGIG, per germline (reference sequence). Written as DNA, the CDR3 is TGTGCCTGGGCGGGGACAGGGGGCTTGGGGGAGCAGTACTTC. It encodes CAWAGTGGLGEQYF.

This clonotype occurred many times. The junction shows a germline mismatch at one end, possibly a read error. The genes are TRBV28 and TRBJ1-2; D is unresolved. Germline CDR1 is MDHEN and CDR2 is SYDVKM. The CDR3 runs 13 residues. CDR3 residues: CASSSLTRDSYPF. The CDR3 bases are TGTGCCAGCAGCTCTCTTACACGGGATTCCTACCCCTTC.

This chain joins TRBV29-1 and TRBJ2-1, with 14 bases that match TRBD2. V lost 6 bases, J lost 6 bases, and 7 bases stayed unmatched. CDR1 SQVTM and CDR2 ANQGSEA come from the germline V gene. CDR3 length equals 15 residues. The CDR3 DNA reads as TGCAGCGTAGGAGGGACTAGCGGGAGATCCAATGAGCAGTTCTTC. It translates to CSVGGTSGRSNEQFF.

This clonotype was recorded many times. The chain recombines TRBV20-1 with TRBJ2-5, with TRBD2 matching 9 bases. The CDR3 spans 15 residues. The V and J ends lost 6 bases and 4 bases, in that order; junction bases with no gene match: 12. Germline V gives CDR1 DFQATT, CDR2 SNEGSKA (reference sequence). DNA for the CDR3: TGCAGTGCCGCTGACCCAGCGGGAGGAGGAGAGACCCAGTACTTC. This sequence encodes CSAADPAGGGETQYF.

This clonotype came up a few times. The chain carries TRBV2 and TRBJ2-3; TRBD2 aligns across 7 bases. The junction had 11 bases not matched to a gene; V was cut back by 6 bases and J by 5 bases. The CDR3 has 15 amino acids. Germline values: CDR1 SNHLY, CDR2 FYNNEI. CDR3 in amino acids: CASRIIAGEKDTQYF. In DNA form, the CDR3 reads TGTGCCAGCAGAATAATTGCGGGAGAAAAAGATACGCAGTATTTT.

At least ten counts were recorded for this clonotype. This chain joins TRBV12-3 or TRBV12-4 and TRBJ2-7; D is ambiguous. V was clipped by 2 bases and J by 1 base, with 9 bases between them. This CDR3 region has 14 residues. The CDR3 reads CASSLRSWSYEQYF. CDR3 bases: TGTGCCAGCAGTTTACGGAGTTGGTCCTACGAGCAGTACTTC.

This clonotype was counted a few times. CDR3 nucleotide sequence: TGTGCCAGCAGCAAGGGGCCAGATACGCAGTATTTT. Residues: CASSKGPDTQYF. V gene TRBV7-9 combines with J gene TRBJ2-3; possible D gene TRBD1, 5 bases. The CDR3 is 12 amino acids. Trimming shortened V by 5 bases and J by 4 bases, and 7 bases separated the two germline ends. Germline CDR1 is SEHNR and CDR2 is FQNEAQ (reference sequence).

The rearrangement joins TRBV4-1 to TRBJ2-1; no definite D call. V lost 5 bases and J lost 9, with 14 bases in between. CDR1 is MGHRA, CDR2 YSYEKL, per germline. This CDR3 is built from 13 residues. The CDR3 here is CASSVLWDGEQFF. The CDR3 DNA follows: TGCGCCAGCAGCGTCCTGTGGGATGGTGAGCAGTTCTTC.

The gene calls are TRBV28 and TRBJ2-5; the D is unclear. V shed 10 bases and J shed 1 base, with 13 bases lying between them. The germline V gene has CDR1 MDHEN and CDR2 SYDVKM. The CDR3 extends over 13 amino acids. The DNA for the CDR3 is TGTGCCACAAGACTGCTCCTCCAAGAGACCCAGTACTTC. Translated, it gives CATRLLLQETQYF.

V usage is TRBV14 and J usage is TRBJ2-1, with 8 nucleotides matching TRBD2. The CDR3 length is 17 residues. CDR1 and CDR2 from the germline V gene are SGHDN and FVKESK. V lost 0 bases, J lost 2 bases, and 6 bases stayed unmatched. CDR3 amino acids: CASSQDSGVDTYNEQFF. In DNA form, the CDR3 reads TGTGCCAGCAGCCAAGATAGCGGGGTAGACACCTACAATGAGCAGTTCTTC.